The rows below give T cell receptor beta chains drawn from one sample of a study of response to subunit inactivated influenza vaccine. TCRdb redid the calling of the RT-PCR reads with MiXCR, one entry per CDR3 protein. The sample carries approximately 530,000 distinct CDR3 sequences, 7.6% recorded once. The sample was PBMCs from blood, taken 23 to 25 months after vaccination. These receptors originate from a man aged 45 to 70 who received an inactivated influenza vaccine. Both conserved end residues are part of each CDR3. D genes are given only for firm matches. Part of the rows lack a size; the others show once, few, many or a class for expanded clones.

D,V,length,J,size,CDR3,DNA
.,TRBV5-1,15,TRBJ2-3,many,CASSYMTGITDTQYF,TGCGCCAGCAGCTACATGACAGGTATCACAGATACGCAGTATTTT
TRBD2,TRBV29-1,16,TRBJ2-3,.,CSVGVGLAGYTDTQYF,TGCAGCGTTGGGGTGGGACTAGCGGGATATACAGATACGCAGTATTTT
TRBD2,TRBV2,15,TRBJ2-2,few,CASSPGLAHTGELFF,TGTGCCAGCAGCCCTGGACTAGCGCACACCGGGGAGCTGTTTTTT
TRBD1,TRBV3-1,17,TRBJ2-1,few,CASSPSWTGALYNEQFF,TGTGCCAGCAGCCCTTCCTGGACAGGGGCCCTATACAATGAGCAGTTCTTC
.,TRBV10-1,15,TRBJ1-1,.,CASSDPGALNTEAFF,TGCGCCAGCAGTGACCCGGGGGCGCTGAACACTGAAGCTTTCTTT
.,TRBV12-3/TRBV12-4,15,TRBJ2-7,few,CASSQRRPRGAEQYF,TGTGCCAGCAGTCAGCGTCGACCGCGCGGAGCCGAGCAGTACTTC
.,TRBV4-3,14,TRBJ1-5,.,CASSQVLTVQPQHF,TGCGCCAGCAGCCAAGTCCTAACCGTTCAGCCCCAGCATTTT
TRBD2,TRBV6-5,15,TRBJ2-1,many,CASSYGRLAGNEQFF,TGTGCCAGCAGTTACGGTCGGCTAGCGGGGAATGAGCAGTTCTTC
.,TRBV7-2,16,TRBJ1-4,.,CASSLVGTAINEKLFF,TGTGCCAGCAGCTTAGTCGGGACCGCGATTAATGAAAAACTGTTTTTT
.,TRBV9,16,TRBJ2-2,many,CASSVGSAANTGELFF,TGTGCCAGCAGCGTAGGTAGCGCCGCGAACACCGGGGAGCTGTTTTTT
.,TRBV29-1,13,TRBJ2-7,.,CSVEDLTSLEQYF,TGCAGCGTTGAAGATCTAACCAGCCTCGAGCAGTACTTC
TRBD2,TRBV7-6,16,TRBJ2-1,.,CASSPLAGSNYNEQFF,TGTGCCAGCAGCCCGTTAGCGGGGAGCAACTACAATGAGCAGTTCTTC
.,TRBV4-3,14,TRBJ1-1,few,CASSQVLLNTEAFF,TGCGCCAGCAGCCAAGTTTTACTGAACACTGAAGCTTTCTTT
.,TRBV7-8,13,TRBJ2-1,.,CASSLKWRNEQFF,TGTGCCAGCAGCTTAAAATGGAGAAATGAGCAGTTCTTC
.,TRBV28,13,TRBJ2-5,many,CASSFPPSETQYF,TGTGCCAGCAGTTTTCCTCCTTCGGAGACCCAGTACTTC
.,TRBV5-1,14,TRBJ2-5,few,CASKEAAYQETQYF,TGCGCCAGCAAAGAGGCAGCGTACCAAGAGACCCAGTACTTC
TRBD2,TRBV7-3,16,TRBJ2-3,few,CASSKSGRAGGDTQYF,TGTGCCAGCAGCAAAAGCGGGAGGGCCGGGGGGGATACGCAGTATTTT
.,TRBV5-1,14,TRBJ2-2,.,CASSPVQGVGELFF,TGCGCCAGCAGCCCGGTCCAGGGAGTCGGGGAGCTGTTTTTT
.,TRBV20-1,15,TRBJ2-3,few,CSARDSQAITDTQYF,TGCAGTGCTAGAGATAGTCAAGCAATCACAGATACGCAGTATTTT
TRBD2,TRBV5-1,15,TRBJ2-2,few,CASSSGGTNTGELFF,TGCGCCAGCAGCTCCGGGGGGACGAACACCGGGGAGCTGTTTTTT
.,TRBV5-1,13,TRBJ2-2,many,CASSRESTGELFF,TGCGCCAGCAGCCGGGAATCTACCGGGGAGCTGTTTTTT
.,TRBV12-3/TRBV12-4,12,TRBJ2-7,many,CASSRRGKEQYF,TGTGCCAGCAGCCGCCGGGGGAAAGAGCAGTACTTC
TRBD1,TRBV20-1,14,TRBJ2-6,few,CSAMDRSGANVLTF,TGCAGTGCCATGGACAGGTCTGGGGCCAACGTCCTGACTTTC
.,TRBV7-9,13,TRBJ2-3,.,CASSLEGPPTQYF,TGTGCCAGCAGCTTAGAAGGCCCGCCAACGCAGTATTTT
.,TRBV4-1,16,TRBJ1-6,few,CASSQGGGRNNSPLHF,TGCGCCAGCAGCCAAGGGGGCGGCAGGAATAATTCACCCCTCCACTTT
.,TRBV24-1,13,TRBJ2-3,few,CATSRVHTDTQYF,TGTGCCACCAGTCGGGTCCACACAGATACGCAGTATTTT
TRBD1,TRBV10-3,14,TRBJ1-1,.,CAIRPGTVNTEAFF,TGTGCCATCAGACCCGGGACAGTGAACACTGAAGCTTTCTTT
TRBD1,TRBV15,14,TRBJ1-2,few,CATSRETGYYGYTF,TGTGCCACCAGCAGAGAGACAGGGTACTATGGCTACACCTTC
.,TRBV4-2,16,TRBJ1-5,few,CASSQEADTRGQAQHF,TGTGCCAGCAGCCAAGAGGCGGACACCCGCGGTCAGGCCCAGCATTTT
TRBD1,TRBV28,11,TRBJ1-1,many,CASSDREQAFF,TGTGCCAGCAGTGACAGGGAGCAAGCTTTCTTT
.,TRBV7-2,13,TRBJ2-7,few,CASSRQETYEQYF,TGTGCCAGCAGCCGACAGGAAACCTACGAGCAGTACTTC
TRBD1,TRBV27,14,TRBJ1-4,many,CASSWDRTNEKLFF,TGTGCCAGCAGTTGGGACAGGACTAATGAAAAACTGTTTTTT
.,TRBV15,15,TRBJ1-3,.,CATSRQGLTGNTIYF,TGTGCCACCAGCCGGCAGGGGCTCACTGGAAACACCATATATTTT
.,TRBV4-3,13,TRBJ2-7,.,CASSQVRDYEQYF,TGCGCCAGCAGCCAAGTGAGAGACTACGAGCAGTACTTC
TRBD2,TRBV9,16,TRBJ2-2,few,CASSVALAENTGELFF,TGTGCCAGCAGCGTAGCACTAGCGGAGAACACCGGGGAGCTGTTTTTT
TRBD1,TRBV6-2/TRBV6-3,13,TRBJ2-7,few,CASTDRVNYEQYF,TGTGCCAGCACGGACAGGGTGAACTACGAGCAGTACTTC
.,TRBV11-2,15,TRBJ2-3,many,CASSLRIGGTDTQYF,TGTGCCAGCAGCTTACGGATCGGGGGAACAGATACGCAGTATTTT
TRBD1,TRBV7-8,15,TRBJ1-3,.,CASSFTGDSGNTIYF,TGTGCCAGCAGCTTTACAGGGGACTCTGGAAACACCATATATTTT
TRBD2,TRBV2,13,TRBJ2-5,.,CASAGLAEETQYF,TGTGCCAGCGCAGGACTAGCAGAAGAGACCCAGTACTTC
.,TRBV20-1,13,TRBJ1-5,.,CSASRTVNQPQHF,TGCAGTGCTAGTAGGACAGTCAATCAGCCCCAGCATTTT
TRBD1,TRBV5-6,15,TRBJ1-5,few,CASSRDRGTNQPQHF,TGTGCCAGCAGTCGTGACAGGGGGACCAATCAGCCCCAGCATTTT
.,TRBV20-1,13,TRBJ1-1,few,CSAREGTYTEAFF,TGCAGTGCTAGAGAGGGGACCTACACTGAAGCTTTCTTT
.,TRBV20-1,16,TRBJ2-7,.,CSAHLPPGSSWYEQYF,TGCAGTGCTCATCTACCACCTGGGTCATCATGGTACGAGCAGTACTTC
.,TRBV27,13,TRBJ2-2,once,CASSVTNTGELFF,TGTGCCAGCAGTGTGACGAACACCGGGGAGCTGTTTTTT
.,TRBV6-5,14,TRBJ2-3,.,CASSYHHRTDTQYF,TGTGCCAGCAGTTACCACCACCGCACAGATACGCAGTATTTT
.,TRBV30,13,TRBJ1-6,few,CAWSVGYNSPLHF,TGTGCCTGGAGTGTTGGCTATAATTCACCCCTCCACTTT
TRBD1,TRBV20-1,14,TRBJ1-5,.,CSARDRQGNQPQHF,TGCAGTGCTAGAGACCGACAGGGAAATCAGCCCCAGCATTTT
.,TRBV5-1,12,TRBJ1-1,many,CASSLEGEGAFF,TGCGCCAGCAGCTTGGAGGGTGAAGGAGCTTTCTTT
.,TRBV5-1,15,TRBJ2-1,.,CASSLVPGQYNEQFF,TGCGCCAGCAGCTTGGTACCTGGACAGTACAATGAGCAGTTCTTC
.,TRBV20-1,13,TRBJ2-3,many,CSARAQSGDTQYF,TGCAGTGCTAGAGCCCAGAGCGGGGATACGCAGTATTTT
.,TRBV25-1,13,TRBJ2-2,.,CASSWGSSGELFF,TGTGCCAGCAGTTGGGGATCTTCCGGGGAGCTGTTTTTT
.,TRBV9,15,TRBJ2-5,many,CASSPGVAQQETQYF,TGTGCCAGCAGCCCTGGGGTAGCGCAACAAGAGACCCAGTACTTC
.,TRBV11-2,13,TRBJ2-1,.,CASRRVIRNEQFF,TGTGCCAGCAGGCGGGTGATCCGGAATGAGCAGTTCTTC
.,TRBV12-3/TRBV12-4,12,TRBJ1-1,.,CASSLPRLGTFF,TGTGCCAGCAGTTTGCCCAGGCTCGGAACTTTCTTT
TRBD1,TRBV29-1,13,TRBJ1-4,.,CSVGTGGSEKLFF,TGCAGCGTTGGGACAGGGGGTAGCGAAAAACTGTTTTTT
.,TRBV7-9,15,TRBJ2-2,few,CASSPWRVRAGELFF,TGTGCCAGCAGTCCATGGCGAGTAAGGGCCGGGGAGCTGTTTTTT